These 13 T cell receptor beta chains share one sample of origin, sequenced in a study of glioma-infiltrating T cells. Using RNA template, CDR3s of TCR alpha and beta were amplified with iRepertoire arm-PCR. TCRdb reprocessed the multiplex PCR reads with MiXCR, giving one entry per CDR3 protein. This table has under 130,000 distinct CDR3 sequences, 25% to 30% appearing once. Material for sequencing was glioma tissue, nonneoplastic brain tissue, or PBMCs (not recorded which). These TCRs come from a human donor with low-grade glioma or glioblastoma, undergoing nonglioma brain surgery, or in good health (not recorded which).

This clonotype was observed a few times. This chain connects TRBV29-1 to TRBJ2-1; TRBD1 matches at 8 bases. V shed 4 bases and J 7 bases; nucleotides not matched to a gene: 9. The CDR3 extends over 14 amino acids. Germline V gives CDR1 SQVTM, CDR2 ANQGSEA. CDR3 loop: CSVGRTGTYNEQFF. CDR3 DNA: TGCAGCGTTGGGAGGACAGGGACGTATAATGAGCAGTTCTTC.

This clonotype was picked up one time. J is TRBJ2-3 and V is TRBV20-1; D may match TRBD1 or TRBD2 (5 bases each). V dropped 4 bases and J dropped 3 bases, with 20 bases sitting between them. The germline gives CDR1 DFQATT, CDR2 SNEGSKA (reference sequence). The CDR3 extends over 16 amino acids. CDR3 DNA: TGCAGTGCTATACCCCTCATGGCTGGGGGAACAGATACGCAGTATTTT. Translating gives CSAIPLMAGGTDTQYF.

This clonotype was detected only once. The V gene is TRBV4-1, the J gene TRBJ2-5; 11 bases line up with TRBD2. CDR1 is MGHRA and CDR2 is YSYEKL in the germline V gene. Losses at the gene ends were 4 bases for V and 1 base for J; bases not matched to a gene: 17. The CDR3 length is 20 residues. CDR3 in amino acids: CASSLLGVTSGGLIQETQYF. CDR3 sequence (DNA): TGCGCCAGCAGCCTCCTGGGCGTCACTAGCGGGGGCCTAATCCAAGAGACCCAGTACTTC.

This clonotype came up a few times. The chain links TRBV20-1 to TRBJ2-2, with D uncertain. Germline-derived CDR1 and CDR2 are DFQATT and SNEGSKA (reference sequence). The CDR3 is made up of 15 amino acids. Trimming shortened V by 6 bases and J by 0 bases, and 14 bases separated the two germline ends. The CDR3 region has the DNA TGCAGTGCCGAGATCGCAGTGCCGAACACCGGGGAGCTGTTTTTT. It codes for CSAEIAVPNTGELFF.

Points on this clonotype: Just one base apart from a much larger clone, this may be a read error. V usage is TRBV18 and J usage is TRBJ2-7; weak D call: TRBD2 (6 bases). Germline values: CDR1 KGHSH, CDR2 LQKENI. This CDR3 region has 14 residues. The CDR3 DNA reads TGTGCCAGCACACCCGGGACTGGAAACTACGAGCAGTACTTC. It encodes CASTPGTGNYEQYF. Variable domain in full (rest from reference TRBV18 and TRBJ2-7): NAGVMQNPRHLVRRRGQEARLRCSPMKGHSHVYWYRQLPEEGLKFMVYLQKENIIDESGMPKERFSAEFPKEGPSILRIQQVVRGDSAAYFCASTPGTGNYEQYFGPGTRLTVT.

This clonotype is a singleton in its sample. CDR3 sequence reads: CSATSGDFEQYF. The CDR3 coding sequence is TGCAGTGCCACTAGCGGGGACTTCGAGCAGTACTTC. The V call is TRBV20-1, the J call TRBJ2-7; TRBD2 aligns across 10 bases. CDR1 is DFQATT and CDR2 is SNEGSKA in the germline V gene (reference sequence). The CDR3 has 12 residues. Trimming took 6 bases from V and 6 from J; bases not matched to a gene: 5.

The CDR3 region has the DNA TGTGCCAGCAGCCAGTTTCGACAGGGAAGACCGAATGGCTACACCTTC. Its translation is CASSQFRQGRPNGYTF. The chain has TRBV3-1 and TRBJ1-2; 7 bases line up with TRBD1. The CDR3 contains 16 residues. From germline, CDR1 is LGHDT and CDR2 YNNKEL (reference sequence). The trim removed 3 bases at V and 6 bases at J, leaving 13 bases unmatched.

This clonotype has more than one count but fewer than ten. V and J are TRBV30 and TRBJ2-7; D may be TRBD2 (5 bases). Trimming stripped 5 bases from V and 0 bases from J, with 8 bases between. CDR1 is GTSNPN and CDR2 is SVGIG in the germline V gene (reference sequence). CDR3 length: 12 residues. The CDR3 nucleotides read TGTGCCTGGGACGAGGGCTCCTACGAGCAGTACTTC. It is translated as CAWDEGSYEQYF.

This clonotype was counted between two and nine times. The chain has TRBV11-2 and TRBJ2-1, with 9 bases lining up with TRBD2. Germline CDR1 reads SGHAT; CDR2 reads FQNNGV. Trimming at V came to 3 bases and at J to 8 bases, leaving 8 bases not matched to a gene. The length of the CDR3 is 15 residues. CDR3 region: CASSFGLAGIYEQFF. The CDR3 DNA reads TGTGCCAGCAGCTTTGGCCTAGCGGGGATCTATGAGCAGTTCTTC.

This CDR3 reads CASTGGGRENTEAFF. The CDR3 DNA reads as TGTGCCAGCACCGGGGGGGGCAGAGAGAACACTGAAGCTTTCTTT. The V gene is TRBV7-8, the J gene TRBJ1-1; possible D gene TRBD1, 6 bases. The germline V and J ends were trimmed by 7 bases and 1 base, with 16 bases remaining between them. The CDR3 length is 15 residues. CDR1 and CDR2 from the germline V gene are SGHVS and FQNEAQ.

This clonotype was found many times. V and J are TRBV20-1 and TRBJ2-2, with TRBD2 matching 12 bases. This CDR3 is built from 17 residues. Germline V gene lookup returns CDR1 DFQATT and CDR2 SNEGSKA (reference sequence). V lost 3 bases, J lost 2 bases, and 7 bases stayed unmatched. CDR3: CSASETSGGFNTGELFF. The CDR3 coding sequence is TGCAGTGCTAGTGAGACTAGCGGGGGCTTCAACACCGGGGAGCTGTTTTTT.

This clonotype was observed many times. The rearrangement links TRBV6-1 to TRBJ1-2; TRBD1 is a possible D gene (5 bases). Germline assignment: CDR1 MNHNS and CDR2 SASEGT. The CDR3 runs to 13 residues. V lost 6 bases to trimming and J lost 4 bases, with 12 bases between them. This CDR3 reads CASRATGRYGYTF. The DNA of the CDR3 is TGTGCCAGCAGGGCGACGGGACGCTATGGCTACACCTTC.

This clonotype was recorded many times. This chain connects TRBV19 to TRBJ1-3, with no clear D. The CDR3 loop spans 16 amino acids. The V end was cut by 0 bases, the J end by 4 bases, with 13 bases between. Germline V gene data show CDR1 as LNHDA and CDR2 as SQIVND (reference sequence). CDR3 nucleotide sequence: TGTGCCAGTAGTATAGACGTCGTTGGTAGAGGAAACACCATATATTTT. Its protein is CASSIDVVGRGNTIYF.